The TCR beta chain under discussion was sequenced for a study of T cell repertoires in cytomegalovirus infection. Looking at the study overall: An indication of both CMV infection and matching HLA type came from public TCR beta signatures. Points from the study as a whole: Clonotypes of TCR beta that were HLA-C-restricted and CMV-specific dominated the ex vivo response. Cumulative public TCR beta family frequency identified carriers of CMV plus the relevant HLA.

This clonotype has at least ten counts. Its antigen is not identified. TCRdb itself ran the reads through MiXCR, one entry per CDR3 protein. The table shows about 460,000 distinct CDR3 sequences, with around 11% occurring only once. CDR3 length equals 14 residues. The junction had 6 bases not matched to a gene; V was cut back by 9 bases and J by 4 bases. Germline V CDR1 and CDR2: SEHNR, FQNEAQ (reference sequence). V usage is TRBV7-9 and J usage is TRBJ1-4; 9 nucleotides align to TRBD1. The source of this sequence is a human donor in good health (CMV status not recorded). Some clones in this sample may be carry-over from other donors' samples. The material sequenced was PBMCs. The CDR3 sequence: CASGRTGVNEKLFF. CDR3 sequence (DNA): TGTGCCAGTGGGAGGACAGGGGTTAATGAAAAACTGTTTTTT.